These 31 T cell receptor beta chains came from one sample sequenced in a study of blood T cell repertoires in COVID-19 (dated by TCRdb to about 2020). To prepare the library, the immunoSEQ multiplex PCR assay was applied. TCRdb's version of the immuneACCESS table is confined to in-frame rearrangements and falls short of the full clone set. An unresolved V gene accounts for under half of the shortfall where checked; the remainder is of unknown origin. The sample yields 300,000 to 400,000 clones; around 91% were counted once. The ten biggest clones cover approximately 3.5% of the sample. The sequencing sample was made of peripheral blood. All receptors derive from a woman younger than 35 who had recovered from COVID-19.

The chain recombines TRBV5-1 with TRBJ2-3; weak D call: TRBD2 (6 bases). CDR1 SGHRS and CDR2 YFSETQ come from the germline V gene. Trimming left V 4 bases short and J 2 bases short, with 17 bases between. This CDR3 has 16 amino acids. CDR3 DNA sequence: TGCGCCAGCAGCCGCCTCGGGGACTCATACACAGATACGCAGTATTTT. This codes for CASSRLGDSYTDTQYF.

V gene TRBV10-3 combines with J gene TRBJ1-3; TRBD1 agrees at 8 bases. The CDR3 contains 15 residues. V trimming: 4 bases; J trimming: 0 bases; junction bases outside the gene matches: 2. Per the germline V gene, CDR1 is ENHRY and CDR2 is SYGVKD. As DNA, the CDR3 is TGTGCCATCAGTGCGGGACAGGTCTCTGGAAACACCATATATTTT. Protein: CAISAGQVSGNTIYF.

Written as DNA, the CDR3 is TGCGCCAGCAGCTTGACCCCGGACAGGGTATTCGTGGCCACCGGGGAGCTGTTTTTT. As protein: CASSLTPDRVFVATGELFF. V is TRBV5-1 and J is TRBJ2-2; 8 nucleotides agree with TRBD1. With 1 base clipped from V and 4 bases from J, the junction kept 15 bases outside the gene matches. The CDR3 length is 19 residues. CDR1 and CDR2 from the germline V gene are SGHRS and YFSETQ.

This clone appeared once. This chain joins TRBV10-2 and TRBJ1-4, with 7 nucleotides matching TRBD1. Unmatched junction bases numbered 12, after V lost 6 bases and J lost 8 bases. Per germline, CDR1 WSHSY and CDR2 SAAADI. This CDR3 contains 15 residues. The CDR3 loop is CASRDRQGGGEKLFF. Written as DNA, the CDR3 is TGCGCCAGCAGGGATCGACAGGGCGGGGGGGAAAAACTGTTTTTT.

The chain is built from TRBV19 and TRBJ2-5; 14 nucleotides line up with TRBD2. The germline V gene has CDR1 LNHDA and CDR2 SQIVND (reference sequence). This CDR3 region has 17 residues. The V gene end was trimmed by 3 bases and the J gene end by 1 base; junction bases not matched to a gene: 4. CDR3 residues: CASSIGTSGSSQETQYF. CDR3 sequence (DNA): TGTGCCAGTAGTATTGGGACTAGCGGGAGTAGCCAAGAGACCCAGTACTTC.

Concerning this clone: Other DNA sequences of this sample code for an identical CDR3. This rearrangement joins TRBV6-5 to TRBJ2-1, with 7 bases matching TRBD1. The J segment lost 0 bases and the V segment lost 6 bases, leaving 5 bases of the junction unmatched. Looked up from germline, CDR1 is MNHEY and CDR2 is SVGAGI. This CDR3 spans 15 amino acids. CDR3 nucleotides: TGTGCCAGCAGCCCGGACAGGAGCTCCTACAATGAGCAGTTCTTC. This codes for CASSPDRSSYNEQFF.

The genes are TRBV10-1 and TRBJ2-7; the match to TRBD2 covers 9 bases. From germline, CDR1 is WNHNN and CDR2 SYGVQD (reference sequence). This CDR3 is 15 amino acids long. Unmatched junction bases numbered 9, after V lost 6 bases and J lost 3 bases. Here the CDR3 DNA reads TGCGCCAGCAGCGAAGAACTAGCGGGTAACTACGAGCAGTACGTC. It translates to CASSEELAGNYEQYV.

This chain connects TRBV6-1 to TRBJ1-3, with D perhaps matching TRBD1 (5 bases). The germline CDR1 and CDR2 sequences are MNHNS and SASEGT. The CDR3 totals 17 residues. V was shortened by 3 bases and J by 0 bases, with 15 bases between the two germline ends. CDR3 nucleotide sequence: TGTGCCAGCAGTGACTTGGCCGGGGGGATCTCTGGAAACACCATATATTTT. This codes for CASSDLAGGISGNTIYF.

The rearrangement joins TRBV11-2 to TRBJ2-1; TRBD2 agrees at 13 bases. Trimming removed 6 bases from V and 6 bases from J; junction bases left unmatched: 8. CDR3 size: 16 residues. Germline assignment: CDR1 SGHAT and CDR2 FQNNGV. The CDR3 DNA reads as TGTGCCAGCAGACTGCCCGGACTAGCGGGAGTCAATGAGCAGTTCTTC. Protein sequence: CASRLPGLAGVNEQFF.

The rearrangement links TRBV7-2 to TRBJ1-2; 10 positions match TRBD1. CDR3 length: 14 amino acids. The V gene end was trimmed by 1 base and the J gene end by 8 bases; junction bases not matched to a gene: 4. Germline V gene data show CDR1 as SGHTA and CDR2 as FQGNSA. CDR3 region: CASSLVRQGAGYTF. The CDR3 nucleotides read TGTGCCAGCAGCTTAGTTAGACAGGGGGCCGGCTACACCTTC.

In this sample, this clone turned up many times. This chain joins TRBV7-9 and TRBJ1-1; 7 nucleotides agree with TRBD1. With V trimmed by 6 bases and J by 6 bases, 10 bases remained unmatched. Germline V gene sequence: CDR1 SEHNR, CDR2 FQNEAQ (reference sequence). CDR3 length: 14 residues. CDR3 amino acids: CASRRTGDTPEAFF. The DNA for the CDR3 is TGTGCCAGCAGGCGGACAGGTGATACCCCTGAAGCTTTCTTT.

This clone appeared once. Here the CDR3 reads CASSLGQNSNQPQHF. The CDR3 DNA sequence: TGTGCCAGCAGCTTAGGACAGAATAGCAATCAGCCCCAGCATTTT. The chain joins TRBV7-9 to TRBJ1-5; D might be TRBD1 (5 bases). Trimming left V 1 base short and J 0 bases short, with 7 bases between. Germline V gene sequence: CDR1 SEHNR, CDR2 FQNEAQ (reference sequence). The CDR3 spans 15 residues.

The rearrangement links TRBV24-1 to TRBJ2-2, with 10 bases identical to TRBD1. After removal of 4 bases from V and 7 bases from J, the junction contained 11 bases not matched to a gene. The germline gives CDR1 KGHDR, CDR2 SFDVKD. The CDR3 covers 17 residues. The CDR3 DNA sequence: TGTGCCACCAGTGAACTTGCCCCCGGGACAGGGGTCGGGGAGCTGTTTTTT. It encodes CATSELAPGTGVGELFF.

This clone was seen just once. This chain links TRBV6-2 or TRBV6-3 with TRBJ1-1, with no clear D. V was shortened by 6 bases and J by 4 bases, with 9 bases between the two germline ends. The CDR3 is made up of 12 amino acids. Germline V gives CDR1 MNHEY, CDR2 SVGEGT. CDR3 sequence: CASSHGSTEAFF. Written as DNA, the CDR3 is TGTGCCAGCAGCCACGGTAGCACTGAAGCTTTCTTT.

This chain connects TRBV5-1 to TRBJ2-2, with 10 bases aligning to TRBD1. The CDR3 covers 14 residues. Germline values: CDR1 SGHRS, CDR2 YFSETQ. With 5 bases clipped from V and 6 bases from J, the junction kept 4 bases outside the gene matches. Here the CDR3 DNA reads TGCGCCAGCAGACGAGGGACAGGGGCCGGGGAGCTGTTTTTT. Amino acid sequence: CASRRGTGAGELFF.

The J gene is TRBJ1-2, the V gene TRBV27; D is possibly TRBD1 (5 bases). V shed 5 bases and J shed 4 bases, with 8 bases lying between them. This CDR3 has 12 residues. Germline CDR1 and CDR2: MNHEY and SMNVEV (reference sequence). CDR3 bases: TGTGCCAGCAGTGGGGGGGGCTATGGCTACACCTTC. Protein product: CASSGGGYGYTF.

This chain links TRBV19 with TRBJ2-7, with 7 bases aligning to TRBD1. The V and J ends lost 7 bases and 6 bases, in that order; junction bases with no gene match: 9. The germline CDR1 and CDR2 sequences are LNHDA and SQIVND (reference sequence). The CDR3 has 13 residues. DNA for the CDR3: TGTGCCAGTAATGAACAGGGGTGGTCCGAGCAGTACGTC. Translated: CASNEQGWSEQYV.

V usage is TRBV11-2 and J usage is TRBJ2-7, with TRBD2 matching over 12 bases. CDR1 is SGHAT and CDR2 is FQNNGV in the germline V gene. The CDR3 is 17 residues long. Trimming removed 1 base from V and 2 bases from J; junction bases left unmatched: 6. CDR3 loop: CASSLVLLAGGPYEQYV. The CDR3, as DNA: TGTGCCAGCAGCTTAGTGTTACTAGCGGGAGGACCCTACGAGCAGTACGTC.

V is TRBV28 and J is TRBJ2-1; no clear D gene. CDR3 size: 17 residues. Trimming cost V 4 bases and J 0 bases, with 16 bases left between them. Germline CDR1 reads MDHEN; CDR2 reads SYDVKM. The CDR3, as DNA: TGTGCCAGCAGTTCCAAATCTTCAGCGAGCTCCTACAATGAGCAGTTCTTC. Its protein is CASSSKSSASSYNEQFF.

The chain recombines TRBV7-2 with TRBJ2-2; tentatively, D is TRBD1 (6 bases). Trimming stripped 3 bases from V and 7 bases from J, with 9 bases between. From germline, CDR1 is SGHTA and CDR2 FQGNSA. The CDR3 contains 13 residues. In DNA, the CDR3 is TGTGCCAGCAGCTTTACAGGGATCGGGGAGCTGTTTTTT. Translated: CASSFTGIGELFF.

CDR3 coding DNA: TGCAGCGTTGAAGATTCTGACATCTATATGAACACTGAAGCTTTCTTT. Translated, it gives CSVEDSDIYMNTEAFF. V and J are TRBV29-1 and TRBJ1-1; D not resolved. Per germline, CDR1 SQVTM and CDR2 ANQGSEA. CDR3 length: 16 residues. V was clipped by 0 bases and J by 0 bases, with 14 bases between them.

This clone came up a few times. The V call is TRBV6-6, the J call TRBJ1-2; D might be TRBD1 (5 bases). Germline V lookup: CDR1 MNHNY, CDR2 SVGAGI (reference sequence). V was trimmed by 6 bases and J by 1 base, leaving 9 bases between them. The CDR3 is 13 amino acids. The CDR3 DNA follows: TGTGCCAGCAGCTTCGACAGTAACTATGGCTACACCTTC. Encoded protein: CASSFDSNYGYTF.

This chain joins TRBV11-2 and TRBJ2-3; maybe TRBD1 (6 bases). This CDR3 is built from 15 residues. Germline V lookup: CDR1 SGHAT, CDR2 FQNNGV. V was clipped by 5 bases and J by 4 bases, with 16 bases between them. CDR3 amino acids: CASSPDRRRADTQYF. The CDR3 DNA sequence: TGTGCCAGCAGCCCCGACAGGAGAAGAGCAGATACGCAGTATTTT. Supplemented by reference TRBV11-2 and TRBJ2-3, the full variable domain reads EAGVAQSPRYKIIEKRQSVAFWCNPISGHATLYWYQQILGQGPKLLIQFQNNGVVDDSQLPKDRFSAERLKGVDSTLKIQPAKLEDSAVYLCASSPDRRRADTQYFGPGTRLTVL.

The chain uses TRBV11-2 and TRBJ2-3, with D perhaps matching TRBD2 (6 bases). CDR3 length: 16 amino acids. Germline V gene sequence: CDR1 SGHAT, CDR2 FQNNGV. V shed 5 bases and J shed 2 bases, with 17 bases lying between them. The CDR3 protein is CASSRLAREVTDTQYF. CDR3 in DNA: TGTGCCAGCAGCCGTCTAGCGAGAGAGGTCACAGATACGCAGTATTTT.

The chain employs TRBV6-4 and TRBJ2-1; 8 nucleotides align to TRBD2. V shed 4 bases, J shed 2 bases, and the junction held 4 bases outside the gene matches. Germline CDR1 reads MRHNA; CDR2 reads SNTAGT. The CDR3 is 15 amino acids. The CDR3 is CASSASSGTYNEQFF. CDR3 DNA: TGTGCCAGCAGTGCTAGTAGCGGGACCTACAATGAGCAGTTCTTC.

This chain connects TRBV9 to TRBJ2-1, with 12 bases matching TRBD2. Germline values: CDR1 SGDLS, CDR2 YYNGEE. V dropped 0 bases and J dropped 4; count of bases not matched to a gene: 2. This CDR3 comprises 16 residues. The CDR3 region has the DNA TGTGCCAGCAGCGTAGCTAGCGGGAGGGTTTACAATGAGCAGTTCTTC. Translating gives CASSVASGRVYNEQFF.

The chain joins TRBV28 to TRBJ2-1; 11 bases map to TRBD2. Germline V CDR1 and CDR2: MDHEN, SYDVKM. The CDR3 consists of 19 residues. The ends lost 5 bases at V and 0 bases at J; junction bases unmatched: 12. The CDR3 region is CASSERVAGGTRSYNEQFF. CDR3 sequence (DNA): TGTGCCAGCAGTGAGAGGGTAGCGGGAGGGACCCGCTCCTACAATGAGCAGTTCTTC.

The chain recombines TRBV4-3 with TRBJ2-5; TRBD2 agrees at 11 bases. This CDR3 has 16 residues. Germline CDR1 is LGHNA and CDR2 is YSLEER. The J segment lost 9 bases and the V segment lost 3 bases, leaving 12 bases of the junction unmatched. CDR3 residues: CASSQAGTSGFGAQYF. In DNA form, the CDR3 reads TGCGCCAGCAGCCAGGCCGGGACTAGCGGTTTTGGGGCCCAGTACTTC.

The chain links TRBV6-2 or TRBV6-3 to TRBJ2-4; D is unresolved. This CDR3 spans 19 amino acids. CDR1 MNHEY and CDR2 SVGEGT come from the germline V gene. Trimming took off 3 bases at V and 0 bases at J, with 21 bases between the two ends. The CDR3 DNA is TGTGCCAGCAGTTATAGCATAATTGGATCATACCTAGCCAAAAACATTCAGTACTTC. It translates to CASSYSIIGSYLAKNIQYF.

The gene calls are TRBV4-3 and TRBJ2-2; D is ambiguous. The germline V and J ends were trimmed by 1 base and 6 bases, with 6 bases remaining between them. Germline V CDR1 and CDR2: LGHNA, YSLEER. CDR3 length: 13 residues. CDR3 sequence: CASSQGRAGELFF. In nucleotides, the CDR3 is TGCGCCAGCAGCCAAGGTCGAGCCGGGGAGCTGTTTTTT.

This chain connects TRBV28 to TRBJ2-5, with 9 bases aligning to TRBD1. After removal of 6 bases from V and 5 bases from J, the junction contained 7 bases not matched to a gene. The germline V gene has CDR1 MDHEN and CDR2 SYDVKM. The CDR3 totals 14 residues. The CDR3 here is CASRPTGGGETQYF. CDR3 DNA sequence: TGTGCCAGCAGACCCACAGGGGGCGGTGAGACCCAGTACTTC.